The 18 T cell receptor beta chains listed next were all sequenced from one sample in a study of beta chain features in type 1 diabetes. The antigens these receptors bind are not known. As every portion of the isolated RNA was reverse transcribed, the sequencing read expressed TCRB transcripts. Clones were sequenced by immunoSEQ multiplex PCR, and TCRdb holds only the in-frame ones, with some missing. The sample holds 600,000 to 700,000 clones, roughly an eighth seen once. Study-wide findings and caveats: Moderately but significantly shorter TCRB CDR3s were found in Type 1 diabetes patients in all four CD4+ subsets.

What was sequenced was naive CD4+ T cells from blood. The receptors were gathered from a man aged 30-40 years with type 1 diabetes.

The CDR3 spells CASSLVSYEQYF. CDR3 DNA sequence: TGTGCCAGCTCACTAGTCTCCTACGAGCAGTACTTC. This chain joins TRBV18 and TRBJ2-7; D remains ambiguous. CDR3 length: 12 residues. Germline V gene data show CDR1 as KGHSH and CDR2 as LQKENI. Deletions cut 4 bases from V and 0 bases from J, with 4 bases between.

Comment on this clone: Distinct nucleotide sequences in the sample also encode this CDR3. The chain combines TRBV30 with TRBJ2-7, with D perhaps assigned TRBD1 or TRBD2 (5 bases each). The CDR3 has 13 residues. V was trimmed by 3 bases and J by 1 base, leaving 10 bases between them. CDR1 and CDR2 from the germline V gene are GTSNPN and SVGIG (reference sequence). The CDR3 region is CAWRVGGSYEQYF. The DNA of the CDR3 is TGTGCCTGGAGGGTTGGGGGTTCCTACGAGCAGTACTTC.

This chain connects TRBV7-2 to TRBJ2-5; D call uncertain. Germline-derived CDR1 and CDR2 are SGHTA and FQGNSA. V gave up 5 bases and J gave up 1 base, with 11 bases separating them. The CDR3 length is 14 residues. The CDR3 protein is CASSPRSSQETQYF. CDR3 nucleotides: TGTGCCAGCAGCCCCCGGAGTAGCCAAGAGACCCAGTACTTC.

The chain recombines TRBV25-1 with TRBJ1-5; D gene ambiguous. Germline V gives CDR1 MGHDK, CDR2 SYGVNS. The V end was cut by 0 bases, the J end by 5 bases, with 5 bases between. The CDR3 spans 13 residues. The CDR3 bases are TGTGCCAGCAGTGAATACGGCTATCAGCCCCAGCATTTT. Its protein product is CASSEYGYQPQHF.

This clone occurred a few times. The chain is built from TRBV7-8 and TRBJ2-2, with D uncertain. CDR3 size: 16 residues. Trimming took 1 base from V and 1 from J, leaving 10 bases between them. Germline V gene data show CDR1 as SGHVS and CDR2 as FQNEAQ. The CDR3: CASSLVSPENTGELFF. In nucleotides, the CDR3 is TGTGCCAGCAGCTTAGTGAGCCCAGAGAACACCGGGGAGCTGTTTTTT.

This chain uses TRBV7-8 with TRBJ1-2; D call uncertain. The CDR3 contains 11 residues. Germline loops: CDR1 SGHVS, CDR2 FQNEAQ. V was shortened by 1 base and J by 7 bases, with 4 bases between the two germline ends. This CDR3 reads CASSLERGYTF. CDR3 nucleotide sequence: TGTGCCAGCAGCTTAGAGCGTGGCTACACCTTC.

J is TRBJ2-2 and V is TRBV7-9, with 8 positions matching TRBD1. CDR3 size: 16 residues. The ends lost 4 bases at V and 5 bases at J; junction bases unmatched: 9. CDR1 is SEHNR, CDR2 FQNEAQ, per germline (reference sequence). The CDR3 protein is CASSSKADRVTGELFF. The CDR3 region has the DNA TGTGCCAGCAGCTCGAAGGCGGACAGGGTAACCGGGGAGCTGTTTTTT.

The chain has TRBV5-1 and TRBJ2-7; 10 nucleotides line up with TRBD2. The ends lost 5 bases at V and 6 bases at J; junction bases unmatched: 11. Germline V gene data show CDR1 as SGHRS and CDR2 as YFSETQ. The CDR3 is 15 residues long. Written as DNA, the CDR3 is TGCGCCAGCAGTGAGTCCGGGACTAGCGCATCCGAGCAGTACTTC. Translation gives CASSESGTSASEQYF.

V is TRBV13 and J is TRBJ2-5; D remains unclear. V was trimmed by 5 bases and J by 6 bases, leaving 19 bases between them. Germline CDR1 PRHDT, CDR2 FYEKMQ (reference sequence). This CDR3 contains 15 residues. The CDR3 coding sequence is TGTGCCAGCAGCGACCGGACCCTCCGCGCGCAGACCCAGTACTTC. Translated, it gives CASSDRTLRAQTQYF.

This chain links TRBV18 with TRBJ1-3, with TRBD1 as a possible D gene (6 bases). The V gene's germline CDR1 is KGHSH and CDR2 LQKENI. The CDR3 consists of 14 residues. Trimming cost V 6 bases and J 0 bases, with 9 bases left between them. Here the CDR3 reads CASSTGSSGNTIYF. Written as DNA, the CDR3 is TGTGCCAGCTCGACAGGTTCCTCTGGAAACACCATATATTTT.

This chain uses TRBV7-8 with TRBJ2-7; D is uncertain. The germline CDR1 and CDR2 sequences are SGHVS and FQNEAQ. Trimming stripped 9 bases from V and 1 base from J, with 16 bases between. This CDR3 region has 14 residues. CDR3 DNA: TGTGCCAGTATGGAAGACCCCTCATCCTACGAGCAGTACTTC. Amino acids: CASMEDPSSYEQYF.

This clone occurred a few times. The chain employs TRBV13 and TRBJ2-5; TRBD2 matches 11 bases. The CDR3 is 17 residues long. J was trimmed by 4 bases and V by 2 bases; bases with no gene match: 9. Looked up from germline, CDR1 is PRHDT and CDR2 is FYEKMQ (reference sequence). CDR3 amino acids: CASSLRRLAGGAETQYF. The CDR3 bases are TGTGCCAGCAGCTTAAGGCGGCTAGCGGGGGGAGCAGAGACCCAGTACTTC.

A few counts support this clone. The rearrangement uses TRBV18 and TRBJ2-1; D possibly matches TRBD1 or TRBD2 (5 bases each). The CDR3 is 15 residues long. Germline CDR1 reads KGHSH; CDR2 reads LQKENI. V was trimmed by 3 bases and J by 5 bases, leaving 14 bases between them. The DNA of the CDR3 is TGTGCCAGCTCACCGCCGTCGAGGGGAAACAATGAGCAGTTCTTC. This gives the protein CASSPPSRGNNEQFF.

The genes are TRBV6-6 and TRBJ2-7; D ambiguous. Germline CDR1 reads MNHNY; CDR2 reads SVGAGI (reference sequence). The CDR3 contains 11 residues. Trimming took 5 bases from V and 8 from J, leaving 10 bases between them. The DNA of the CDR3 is TGTGCCAGCAGTCCAGGCGACAAGCAGTACTTC. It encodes CASSPGDKQYF.

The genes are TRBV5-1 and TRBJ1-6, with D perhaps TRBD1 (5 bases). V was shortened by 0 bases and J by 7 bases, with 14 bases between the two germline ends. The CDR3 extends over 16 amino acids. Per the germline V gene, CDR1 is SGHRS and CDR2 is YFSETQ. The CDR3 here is CASSLAGAVPNSPLHF. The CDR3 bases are TGCGCCAGCAGCTTGGCCGGGGCAGTGCCCAATTCACCCCTCCACTTT.

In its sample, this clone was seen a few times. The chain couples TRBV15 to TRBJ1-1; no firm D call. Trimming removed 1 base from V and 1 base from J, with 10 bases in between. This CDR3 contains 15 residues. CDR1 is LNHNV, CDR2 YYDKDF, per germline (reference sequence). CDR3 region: CATSRVGFGNTEAFF. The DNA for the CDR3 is TGTGCCACCAGCAGAGTAGGATTTGGGAACACTGAAGCTTTCTTT.

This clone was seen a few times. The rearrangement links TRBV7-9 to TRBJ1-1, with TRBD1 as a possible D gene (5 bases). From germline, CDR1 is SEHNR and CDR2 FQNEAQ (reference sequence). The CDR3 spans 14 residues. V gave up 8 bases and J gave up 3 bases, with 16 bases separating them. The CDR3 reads CASSAGTWDTEAFF. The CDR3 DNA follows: TGTGCCAGCTCTGCCGGGACGTGGGACACTGAAGCTTTCTTT.

CDR3 in DNA: TGCAGCGTTGAGTCGCCCGGAGGGTACCAAGAGACCCAGTACTTC. Its protein is CSVESPGGYQETQYF. The chain carries TRBV29-1 and TRBJ2-5; TRBD2 might be the D (6 bases). V shed 3 bases and J shed 0 bases, with 14 bases lying between them. The germline V gene encodes CDR1 SQVTM and CDR2 ANQGSEA. CDR3 length equals 15 residues.